This T cell receptor (beta chain) is drawn from a study of naive and memory T cell subsets. This clonotype was counted ten times or more. Two oligonucleotides, mixed equimolar, formed the beta constant-region primer covering TRBC1 and TRBC2. TCRdb used MiXCR to reprocess the UMI-ligation and nested PCR reads, holding one entry per CDR3 protein. The data contain 100,000 or so distinct CDR3 sequences, 5.5% to 8.5% of them singletons. The CDR3 is 15 amino acids. CDR1 SGHVS and CDR2 FQNEAQ come from the germline V gene. V was cut by 5 bases and J by 1 base, with 12 bases left in between. This TCR derives from a human donor in good health. Material for sequencing was central memory CD4+ T cells from blood. The chain couples TRBV7-8 to TRBJ1-3; D might be TRBD1 (5 bases). CDR3 amino acids: CASSRDRPSGNTIYF. The CDR3, as DNA: TGTGCCAGCAGCCGTGACAGACCTTCTGGAAACACCATATATTTT.